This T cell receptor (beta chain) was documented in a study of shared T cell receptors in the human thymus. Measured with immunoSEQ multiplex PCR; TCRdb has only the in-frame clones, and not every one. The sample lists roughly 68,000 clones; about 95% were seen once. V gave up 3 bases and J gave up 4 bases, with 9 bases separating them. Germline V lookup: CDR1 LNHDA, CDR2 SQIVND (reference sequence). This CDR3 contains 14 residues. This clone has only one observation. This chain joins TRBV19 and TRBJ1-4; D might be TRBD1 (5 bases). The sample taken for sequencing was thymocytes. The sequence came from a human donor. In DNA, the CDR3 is TGTGCCAGTAGTATCAACAGGATTAATGAAAAACTGTTTTTT. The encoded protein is CASSINRINEKLFF.